What follows are 2 T cell receptor beta chains derived from one specimen sequenced in a study of blood T cell repertoires in COVID-19. Data came from immunoSEQ multiplex PCR; TCRdb stores just in-frame clones and leaves some out. The sample records 150,000 or so clones, roughly 84% being singletons. The sequenced sample consisted of peripheral blood. The receptors originated from a man between 60 and 70 years old who had recovered from COVID-19.

In regard to this clone: Its ends do not fully match the called genes, so a read error is possible. The V and J genes are TRBV6-1 and TRBJ2-2; 9 bases are shared with TRBD1. The CDR3 length is 15 residues. Germline V gene data show CDR1 as MNHNS and CDR2 as SASEGT. The CDR3 nucleotides are TGTGCCAGCACTGAACAGGGGGCTATAACCGGGGAGCTGTTTTTT. Translation gives CASTEQGAITGELFF.

V and J are TRBV9 and TRBJ2-3; 10 bases fit TRBD2. Germline CDR1 reads SGDLS; CDR2 reads YYNGEE. Germline trimming cut 3 bases from V and 0 bases from J; bases unmatched to any gene: 4. The CDR3 contains 16 residues. CDR3 in amino acids: CASSALAGVSTDTQYF. The CDR3 nucleotides are TGTGCCAGCAGCGCTCTAGCGGGGGTGAGCACAGATACGCAGTATTTT.